The 3 T cell receptor beta chains below come from one sample, sequenced in a study of T cells in Graves' hyperthyroidism and ophthalmopathy. The TCR beta CDR3 regions underwent amplification using RNA transcripts as the source. HTBI primers were the set used in a first-round RT-PCR of the TCR CDR3. TCRdb passed the multiplex PCR reads through MiXCR, listing each CDR3 protein once. The repertoire holds under 700,000 distinct CDR3 sequences, under 60% seen once, with roughly 8.2% in the top ten. Sequences were obtained from peripheral blood or thyroid tissue (not recorded which). These receptors all stem from a woman younger than 35 with Graves' hyperthyroidism.

This chain joins TRBV5-1 and TRBJ2-7, with 12 nucleotides matching TRBD1. J lost 1 base, V lost 0 bases, and 2 bases had no gene match. CDR1 and CDR2 from the germline V gene are SGHRS and YFSETQ. CDR3 length: 16 amino acids. The CDR3 nucleotides read TGCGCCAGCAGCTTGGCGGGACAGGGGGCGTCCTACGAGCAGTACTTC. Its protein is CASSLAGQGASYEQYF.

This rearrangement joins TRBV10-2 to TRBJ1-2; D is unclear. The V end lost 2 bases, the J end lost 2 bases, and 18 bases lay between the germline ends. Germline V lookup: CDR1 WSHSY, CDR2 SAAADI. This CDR3 is built from 17 residues. CDR3 loop: CASSETAGLLANYGYTF. CDR3 nucleotide sequence: TGCGCCAGCAGTGAGACTGCTGGCTTACTAGCCAACTATGGCTACACCTTC.

The rearrangement uses TRBV6-5 and TRBJ1-2; tentative D call: TRBD1 (5 bases). In germline, CDR1 is MNHEY, CDR2 SVGAGI. CDR3 size: 13 residues. V lost 2 bases and J lost 5, with 9 bases in between. The CDR3 loop is CASSYNRRYGYTF. Written as DNA, the CDR3 is TGTGCCAGCAGTTACAACAGGCGGTATGGCTACACCTTC.